The 14 T cell receptor beta chains below all came from one sample that was sequenced in a study of identifying expanded T cells in peripheral blood. Some clones are missing from TCRdb's copy, which holds only in-frame ones; the method was immunoSEQ multiplex PCR. The top ten hold under 9% of the sample, which has over 100,000 clones, roughly 90% seen once. The sequenced sample consisted of blood. The receptors were gathered from a person aged 18 to 69 in good health.

This clone has just one count. This chain's CDR3 is CASNPSRTKNYGYTF. For the CDR3, the DNA is TGTGCCAGCAACCCGAGTCGGACAAAGAACTATGGCTACACCTTC. The V gene is TRBV7-8, the J gene TRBJ1-2, with D possibly being TRBD1 (5 bases). CDR1 and CDR2 (germline): SGHVS, FQNEAQ. Trimming removed 7 bases from V and 2 bases from J, with 17 bases in between. The CDR3 covers 15 residues. The full variable domain, with the rest looked up from reference TRBV7-8 and TRBJ1-2, is GAGVSQSPRYKVAKRGQDVALRCDPISGHVSLFWYQQALGQGPEFLTYFQNEAQLDKSGLPSDRFFAERPEGSVSTLKIQRTQQEDSAVYLCASNPSRTKNYGYTFGSGTRLTVV.

The count of this clone is one. The gene calls are TRBV7-2 and TRBJ1-6; D is unresolved. CDR1 and CDR2 from the germline V gene are SGHTA and FQGNSA. The CDR3 length is 11 residues. The V gene lost 3 bases and the J gene lost 6 bases, with 0 bases spanning the gap. Here the CDR3 reads CASSFNSPLHF. The DNA for the CDR3 is TGTGCCAGCAGCTTTAATTCACCCCTCCACTTT. Based on the CDR3 plus reference TRBV7-2 and TRBJ1-6, the full variable domain is GAGVSQSPSNKVTEKGKDVELRCDPISGHTALYWYRQSLGQGLEFLIYFQGNSAPDKSGLPSDRFSAERTGGSVSTLTIQRTQQEDSAVYLCASSFNSPLHFGNGTRLTVT.

The rearrangement joins TRBV7-9 to TRBJ2-5, with D unclear. Per the germline V gene, CDR1 is SEHNR and CDR2 is FQNEAQ (reference sequence). The CDR3 runs to 12 residues. V was clipped by 4 bases and J by 0 bases, with 3 bases between them. In DNA form, the CDR3 reads TGTGCCAGCAGCTCCTACCAAGAGACCCAGTACTTC. Amino acid sequence: CASSSYQETQYF. Using reference TRBV7-9 and TRBJ2-5 for the parts outside the CDR3, the full variable domain is DTGVSQNPRHKITKRGQNVTFRCDPISEHNRLYWYRQTLGQGPEFLTYFQNEAQLEKSRLLSDRFSAERPKGSFSTLEIQRTEQGDSAMYLCASSSYQETQYFGPGTRLLVL.

The chain is built from TRBV7-3 and TRBJ2-1; TRBD2 aligns across 8 bases. In germline, CDR1 is SGHTA, CDR2 FQGTGA. The V segment lost 5 bases and the J segment 10 bases; nucleotides outside the gene matches: 16. The length of the CDR3 is 16 residues. In DNA form, the CDR3 reads TGTGCCAGCAGCCTACGGGCAGCGGGAGTAACTTGGGAGCAGTTCTTC. It encodes CASSLRAAGVTWEQFF. The full variable domain, with the rest looked up from reference TRBV7-3 and TRBJ2-1, is GAGVSQTPSNKVTEKGKYVELRCDPISGHTALYWYRQSLGQGPEFLIYFQGTGAADDSGLPNDRFFAVRPEGSVSTLKIQRTERGDSAVYLCASSLRAAGVTWEQFFGPGTRLTVL.

This sequence joins TRBV2 and TRBJ2-1; TRBD2 aligns across 7 bases. The ends lost 7 bases at V and 5 bases at J; junction bases unmatched: 11. This CDR3 contains 15 residues. Per the germline V gene, CDR1 is SNHLY and CDR2 is FYNNEI. The CDR3 nucleotides are TGTGCCAGCACATTTGCGGGAGTCCTCAACAATGAGCAGTTCTTC. Its protein is CASTFAGVLNNEQFF.

The V call is TRBV18, the J call TRBJ2-3, with D possibly TRBD1 on 6 matching bases. V was shortened by 3 bases and J by 1 base, with 11 bases between the two germline ends. This CDR3 is built from 15 residues. The V gene's germline CDR1 is KGHSH and CDR2 LQKENI. CDR3 residues: CASSPEQGRTDTQYF. As DNA, the CDR3 is TGTGCCAGCTCACCGGAACAGGGCCGCACAGATACGCAGTATTTT.

The chain couples TRBV5-1 to TRBJ1-1; the D is unclear. The CDR3 is 13 amino acids. Germline-derived CDR1 and CDR2 are SGHRS and YFSETQ. V was trimmed by 1 base and J by 5 bases, leaving 9 bases between them. CDR3 DNA sequence: TGCGCCAGCAGCTTGAGTTGGGAAACTGAAGCTTTCTTT. This translates into CASSLSWETEAFF. Variable domain in full (rest from reference TRBV5-1 and TRBJ1-1): KAGVTQTPRYLIKTRGQQVTLSCSPISGHRSVSWYQQTPGQGLQFLFEYFSETQRNKGNFPGRFSGRQFSNSRSEMNVSTLELGDSALYLCASSLSWETEAFFGQGTRLTVV.

This CDR3 reads CASGTSGYTDTQYF. The CDR3 DNA reads TGTGCCAGCGGGACTAGCGGTTACACAGATACGCAGTATTTT. The rearrangement uses TRBV2 and TRBJ2-3; TRBD2 agrees at 11 bases. The germline CDR1 and CDR2 sequences are SNHLY and FYNNEI. This CDR3 spans 14 amino acids. With 8 bases clipped from V and 2 bases from J, the junction kept 3 bases outside the gene matches.

The chain is built from TRBV5-1 and TRBJ2-5; 8 bases fit TRBD1. CDR1 is SGHRS, CDR2 YFSETQ, per germline. With 0 bases clipped from V and 2 bases from J, the junction kept 6 bases outside the gene matches. CDR3 length: 16 residues. CDR3 nucleotides: TGCGCCAGCAGCTTGGTTGTCAGGGGGCGTCAAGAGACCCAGTACTTC. Protein product: CASSLVVRGRQETQYF.

V usage is TRBV4-1 and J usage is TRBJ2-3; 7 bases fit TRBD2. The CDR3 is made up of 16 amino acids. The trim removed 1 base at V and 2 bases at J, leaving 6 bases unmatched. Germline V gene lookup returns CDR1 MGHRA and CDR2 YSYEKL. In nucleotides, the CDR3 is TGCGCCAGCAGCCAAGCCGGGGGGACTTACACAGATACGCAGTATTTT. It encodes CASSQAGGTYTDTQYF.

This clone has a single count. The CDR3 region has the DNA TGTGCCAGCAGACCGAATCTCCGGGACGGATACGAGCAGTACTTC. Its translation: CASRPNLRDGYEQYF. The V call is TRBV6-1, the J call TRBJ2-7; D is tentatively TRBD1 or TRBD2 (5 bases each). The CDR3 extends over 15 amino acids. Looked up from germline, CDR1 is MNHNS and CDR2 is SASEGT. V was clipped by 6 bases and J by 4 bases, with 19 bases between them.

The sample holds one count of this clone. V gene TRBV11-2 combines with J gene TRBJ2-2; 7 bases are shared with TRBD1. Losses at the gene ends were 6 bases for V and 7 bases for J; bases not matched to a gene: 5. This CDR3 has 13 amino acids. Germline V CDR1 and CDR2: SGHAT, FQNNGV. The CDR3 DNA follows: TGTGCCAGCAGAGGGGGCGAGGGCGGGGAGCTGTTTTTT. Amino acids: CASRGGEGGELFF.

V usage is TRBV7-2 and J usage is TRBJ1-1; the D gene is possibly TRBD1 (6 bases). Trimming left V 5 bases short and J 7 bases short, with 17 bases between. The CDR3 is 14 residues long. Germline CDR1 is SGHTA and CDR2 is FQGNSA. The CDR3 reads CASSALGGGGEAFF. In DNA form, the CDR3 reads TGTGCCAGCAGCGCCCTGGGAGGGGGTGGTGAAGCTTTCTTT.

The chain links TRBV6-5 to TRBJ1-5, with 7 bases identical to TRBD1. V lost 6 bases to trimming and J lost 4 bases; unmatched junction nucleotides: 9. Germline CDR1 is MNHEY and CDR2 is SVGAGI. The CDR3 length is 15 residues. The CDR3, as DNA: TGTGCCAGCAGGCGGCCGACAGGGTGGAATCAGCCCCAGCATTTT. This gives the protein CASRRPTGWNQPQHF.